One sample yielded the 17 T cell receptor beta chains listed below, sequenced in a study of cytomegalovirus exposure and HLA in healthy donors. The PCR had 60 Vbeta and 13 Jbeta primers. The protocol was immunoSEQ multiplex PCR, while the TCRdb copy is restricted to in-frame clones and leaves out a portion. The sample yields some 160,000 clones, 70% to 80% seen once. The sample comprised PBMCs. These receptors all stem from a male donor in good health and CMV-seronegative.

The chain joins TRBV6-5 to TRBJ1-4; no clear D. V was cut by 2 bases and J by 6 bases, with 7 bases left in between. This CDR3 has 13 amino acids. Germline CDR1 MNHEY, CDR2 SVGAGI. The CDR3 DNA reads as TGTGCCAGCAGTTACAATAGATATGAAAAACTGTTTTTT. Its translation: CASSYNRYEKLFF.

Regarding this clone: One end of the junction fails to match germline, which may point to a read error. This sample also contains other DNA sequences that code for the same CDR3. The chain carries TRBV10-1 and TRBJ1-2; D unresolved. Germline CDR1 and CDR2: WNHNN and SYGVQD (reference sequence). This CDR3 comprises 13 residues. The CDR3 protein is CASSVRDLIGYTF. The CDR3 region has the DNA TGCGCCAGCAGTGTGAGGGATTTAATTGGCTACACTTTC.

This clone has only a few counts. J is TRBJ1-2 and V is TRBV6-6; 7 bases match TRBD1. Germline-derived CDR1 and CDR2 are MNHNY and SVGAGI (reference sequence). This CDR3 region has 15 residues. The J segment lost 2 bases and the V segment lost 6 bases, leaving 9 bases of the junction unmatched. The CDR3, as DNA: TGTGCCAGCAGCCCTCGCTCGACAGGGAACTATGGCTACACCTTC. It translates to CASSPRSTGNYGYTF.

The V and J genes are TRBV7-9 and TRBJ1-5; D remains unclear. The CDR3 is made up of 13 amino acids. Germline V gene sequence: CDR1 SEHNR, CDR2 FQNEAQ (reference sequence). V was trimmed by 5 bases and J by 6 bases, leaving 11 bases between them. The CDR3 sequence is CASSLSTVQPQHF. CDR3 nucleotides: TGTGCCAGCAGCCTCTCTACAGTTCAGCCCCAGCATTTT.

This clone was detected only once. The rearrangement uses TRBV2 and TRBJ1-2, with D tentatively TRBD1 (6 bases). V was pared by 1 base and J by 4 bases, with 10 bases between. The CDR3 contains 14 residues. Germline V lookup: CDR1 SNHLY, CDR2 FYNNEI. The CDR3 DNA sequence: TGTGCCAGCAGTGAAGTAACAGGGATCTATGGCTACACCTTC. Translated, it gives CASSEVTGIYGYTF.

This clone was counted a single time. The chain links TRBV11-2 to TRBJ1-1; TRBD1 matches 8 bases. The CDR3 is made up of 13 amino acids. After removal of 0 bases from V and 11 bases from J, the junction contained 5 bases not matched to a gene. The germline V gene has CDR1 SGHAT and CDR2 FQNNGV. The CDR3 nucleotides are TGTGCCAGCAGCTTAGATTTGGACAGGGATGCTTTCTTT. Protein sequence: CASSLDLDRDAFF.

The rearrangement links TRBV4-1 to TRBJ2-7, with D possibly TRBD1 on 5 matching bases. CDR1 and CDR2 from the germline V gene are MGHRA and YSYEKL. With 4 bases removed from V and 5 bases from J, the gap between germline ends came to 15 bases. This CDR3 region has 14 residues. The CDR3 nucleotides are TGCGCCAGCAGCCCGACTTCGCAGGGCCACGAGCAGTACTTC. Residues: CASSPTSQGHEQYF.

The rearrangement joins TRBV5-1 to TRBJ2-3, with TRBD2 matching 8 bases. The CDR3 runs to 16 residues. Germline V gene data show CDR1 as SGHRS and CDR2 as YFSETQ. The ends lost 2 bases at V and 4 bases at J; junction bases unmatched: 9. Here the CDR3 DNA reads TGCGCCAGCAGCTTTGAGAATAGCGGGGTCGCAGATACGCAGTATTTT. Protein product: CASSFENSGVADTQYF.

The V and J genes are TRBV11-2 and TRBJ2-1; perhaps TRBD1 as D (6 bases). The CDR3 consists of 15 residues. Looked up from germline, CDR1 is SGHAT and CDR2 is FQNNGV. Trimming pared 5 bases from V and 6 bases from J, leaving 17 bases between. CDR3 in amino acids: CASSIYRGHPNEQFF. The CDR3 nucleotides read TGTGCCAGCAGCATCTATAGGGGACACCCCAATGAGCAGTTCTTC.

This clone has more than one count but fewer than ten. The J gene is TRBJ2-5, the V gene TRBV4-3; possible D gene TRBD1, 5 bases. This CDR3 has 16 residues. The V gene's germline CDR1 is LGHNA and CDR2 YSLEER. V lost 0 bases and J 4 bases, leaving 15 bases between the germline ends. CDR3 nucleotide sequence: TGCGCCAGCAGCCAAGATCGGCAGGGTGGGCGAGAGACCCAGTACTTC. Amino acid sequence: CASSQDRQGGRETQYF.

This chain connects TRBV6-5 to TRBJ2-5, with 7 bases matching TRBD1. J gave up 5 bases and V 4 bases, and 10 bases lay outside the gene matches. Germline CDR1 reads MNHEY; CDR2 reads SVGAGI. The CDR3 totals 15 residues. CDR3 bases: TGTGCCAGCAGTTTGACAGGGTCGGCGACGGAGACCCAGTACTTC. Its protein product is CASSLTGSATETQYF.

The rearrangement uses TRBV7-8 and TRBJ2-5; 12 bases agree with TRBD2. CDR3 length: 14 amino acids. J lost 4 bases, V lost 4 bases, and 1 base had no gene match. The germline CDR1 and CDR2 sequences are SGHVS and FQNEAQ. The CDR3 spells CASSSSGGGETQYF. CDR3 coding DNA: TGTGCCAGCAGCTCTAGCGGGGGGGGAGAGACCCAGTACTTC.

This sequence joins TRBV25-1 and TRBJ2-7, with 9 positions matching TRBD1. V shed 3 bases and J 3 bases; nucleotides not matched to a gene: 6. The V gene's germline CDR1 is MGHDK and CDR2 SYGVNS. CDR3 length: 15 amino acids. The CDR3 bases are TGTGCCAGCAGTGATTCCCCGGGACAGGGCTACGAGCAGTACTTC. Protein sequence: CASSDSPGQGYEQYF.

This clone was recorded a few times. This rearrangement joins TRBV2 to TRBJ1-2; D gene unclear. Trimming took 6 bases from V and 7 from J, leaving 15 bases between them. The length of the CDR3 is 13 residues. Germline V gene sequence: CDR1 SNHLY, CDR2 FYNNEI. In DNA form, the CDR3 reads TGTGCCAGCAGCACTTCGTCTTACGTTGGCTACACCTTC. Protein: CASSTSSYVGYTF.

The chain is built from TRBV2 and TRBJ1-5; D unresolved. CDR3 length: 13 amino acids. The V and J ends lost 4 bases and 5 bases respectively, with 9 bases between them. Germline V gene data show CDR1 as SNHLY and CDR2 as FYNNEI. For the CDR3, the DNA is TGTGCCAGCAGTGGGGAGGCTTATCAGCCCCAGCATTTT. Residues: CASSGEAYQPQHF.

The genes are TRBV19 and TRBJ2-7, with D perhaps TRBD2 (6 bases). V was pared by 4 bases and J by 0 bases, with 7 bases between. This CDR3 is built from 13 residues. Germline V gives CDR1 LNHDA, CDR2 SQIVND (reference sequence). The DNA of the CDR3 is TGTGCCAGTAGTACCGGGAGCTCCTACGAGCAGTACTTC. Translated: CASSTGSSYEQYF. The full variable domain, completed using reference TRBV19 and TRBJ2-7, is DGGITQSPKYLFRKEGQNVTLSCEQNLNHDAMYWYRQDPGQGLRLIYYSQIVNDFQKGDIAEGYSVSREKKESFPLTVTSAQKNPTAFYLCASSTGSSYEQYFGPGTRLTVT.

This chain links TRBV4-1 with TRBJ2-3; D is possibly TRBD2 (5 bases). The CDR3 extends over 17 amino acids. The germline V gene has CDR1 MGHRA and CDR2 YSYEKL. The V end was cut by 0 bases, the J end by 3 bases, with 16 bases between. CDR3 bases: TGCGCCAGCAGCCAAGATTTTCCCACGGCGGGTACAGATACGCAGTATTTT. Translating it yields CASSQDFPTAGTDTQYF.